The present T cell receptor beta chain was sequenced within a study of control samples from healthy donors and cancer patients. The method was immunoSEQ multiplex PCR; TCRdb's version includes in-frame clones alone and lacks a portion of them. Here the sample spans approximately 50,000 clones, approximately 89% being singletons. The trim removed 4 bases at V and 4 bases at J, leaving 3 bases unmatched. CDR3 size: 15 residues. The V gene's germline CDR1 is SGHRS and CDR2 YFSETQ. This TCR came from a woman between 55 and 75 years old with lung cancer. The chain joins TRBV5-1 to TRBJ2-5; 14 bases are a match to TRBD2. The sample consisted of PBMCs. The CDR3 DNA sequence: TGCGCCAGCAGCCTTGGGACTAGCGGGGGAGAGACCCAGTACTTC. It specifies CASSLGTSGGETQYF. The entire variable domain, with the rest obtained from reference TRBV5-1 and TRBJ2-5, is as follows: KAGVTQTPRYLIKTRGQQVTLSCSPISGHRSVSWYQQTPGQGLQFLFEYFSETQRNKGNFPGRFSGRQFSNSRSEMNVSTLELGDSALYLCASSLGTSGGETQYFGPGTRLLVL.